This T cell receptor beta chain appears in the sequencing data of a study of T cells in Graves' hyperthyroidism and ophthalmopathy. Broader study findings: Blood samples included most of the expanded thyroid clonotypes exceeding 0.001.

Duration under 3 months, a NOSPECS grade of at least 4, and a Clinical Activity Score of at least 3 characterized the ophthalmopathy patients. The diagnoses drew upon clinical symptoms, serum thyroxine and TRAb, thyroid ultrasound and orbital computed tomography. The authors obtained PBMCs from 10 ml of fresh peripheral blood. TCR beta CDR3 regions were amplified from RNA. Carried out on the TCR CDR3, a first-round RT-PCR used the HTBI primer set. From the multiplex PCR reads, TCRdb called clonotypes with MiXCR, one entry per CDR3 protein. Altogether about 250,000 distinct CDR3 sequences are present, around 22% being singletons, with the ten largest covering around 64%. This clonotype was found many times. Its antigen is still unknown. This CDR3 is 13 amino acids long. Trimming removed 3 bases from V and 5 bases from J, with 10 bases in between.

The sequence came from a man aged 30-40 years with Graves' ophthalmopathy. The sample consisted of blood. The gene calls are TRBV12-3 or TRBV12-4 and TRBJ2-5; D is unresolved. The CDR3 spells CASSFSGGETQYF. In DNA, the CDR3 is TGTGCCAGCAGTTTCTCAGGTGGGGAGACCCAGTACTTC.